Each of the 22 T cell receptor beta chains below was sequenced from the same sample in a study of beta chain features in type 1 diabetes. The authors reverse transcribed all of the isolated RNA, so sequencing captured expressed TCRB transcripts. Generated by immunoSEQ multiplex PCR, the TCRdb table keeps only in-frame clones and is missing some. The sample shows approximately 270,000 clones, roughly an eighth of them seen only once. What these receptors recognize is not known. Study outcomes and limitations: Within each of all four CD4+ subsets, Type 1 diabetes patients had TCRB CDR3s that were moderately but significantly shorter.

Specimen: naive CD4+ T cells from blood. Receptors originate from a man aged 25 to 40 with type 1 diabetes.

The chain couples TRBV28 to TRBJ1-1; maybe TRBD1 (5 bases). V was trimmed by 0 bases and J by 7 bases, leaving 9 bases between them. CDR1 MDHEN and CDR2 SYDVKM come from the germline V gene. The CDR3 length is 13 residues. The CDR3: CASSLWGGFEAFF. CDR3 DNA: TGTGCCAGCAGTTTATGGGGGGGTTTTGAAGCTTTCTTT.

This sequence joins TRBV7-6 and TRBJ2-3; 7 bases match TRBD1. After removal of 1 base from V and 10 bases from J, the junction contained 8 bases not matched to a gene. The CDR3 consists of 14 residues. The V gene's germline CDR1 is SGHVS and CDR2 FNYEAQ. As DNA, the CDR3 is TGTGCCAGCAGCTTAGGGGGGACAGATACGTCGCAGTATTTT. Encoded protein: CASSLGGTDTSQYF.

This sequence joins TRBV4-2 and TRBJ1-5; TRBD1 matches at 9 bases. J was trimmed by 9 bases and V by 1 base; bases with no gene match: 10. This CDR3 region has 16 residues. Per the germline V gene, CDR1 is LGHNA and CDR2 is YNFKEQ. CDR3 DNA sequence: TGTGCCAGCAGCCAAGCTCGGACAGGGGTCAGTCGGCCCCAGCATTTT. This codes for CASSQARTGVSRPQHF.

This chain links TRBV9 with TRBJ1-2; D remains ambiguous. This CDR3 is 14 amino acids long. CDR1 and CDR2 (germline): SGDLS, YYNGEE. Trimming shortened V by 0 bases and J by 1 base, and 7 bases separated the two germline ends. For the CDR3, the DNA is TGTGCCAGCAGCGTAGAGGCGGATAACTATGGCTACACCTTC. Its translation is CASSVEADNYGYTF.

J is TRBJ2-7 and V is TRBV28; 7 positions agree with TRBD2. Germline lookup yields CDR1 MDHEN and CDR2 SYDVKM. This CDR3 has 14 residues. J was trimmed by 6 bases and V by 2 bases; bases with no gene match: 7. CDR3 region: CASSLVLAESEQYF. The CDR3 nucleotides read TGTGCCAGCAGTTTAGTGCTAGCGGAGTCCGAGCAGTACTTC.

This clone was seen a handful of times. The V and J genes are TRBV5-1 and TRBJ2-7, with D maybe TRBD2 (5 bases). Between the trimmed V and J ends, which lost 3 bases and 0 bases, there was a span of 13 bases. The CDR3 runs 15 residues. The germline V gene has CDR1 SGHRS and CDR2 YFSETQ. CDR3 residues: CASSYRDSSSYEQYF. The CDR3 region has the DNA TGCGCCAGCAGCTACCGGGATTCAAGCTCCTACGAGCAGTACTTC.

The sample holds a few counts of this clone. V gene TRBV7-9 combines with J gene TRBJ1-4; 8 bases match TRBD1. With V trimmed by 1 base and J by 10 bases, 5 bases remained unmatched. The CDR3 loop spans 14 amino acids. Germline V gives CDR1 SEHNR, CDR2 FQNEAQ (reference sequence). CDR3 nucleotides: TGTGCCAGCAGCTTAGTAGGACAGGGAGGAAAACTGTTTTTT. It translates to CASSLVGQGGKLFF.

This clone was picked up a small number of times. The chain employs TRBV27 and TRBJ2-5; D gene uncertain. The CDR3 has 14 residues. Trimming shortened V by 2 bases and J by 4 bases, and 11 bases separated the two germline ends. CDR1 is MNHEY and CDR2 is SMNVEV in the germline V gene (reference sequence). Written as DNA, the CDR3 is TGTGCCAGCAGTTTAGCTCCGCTGAGAGAGACCCAGTACTTC. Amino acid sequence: CASSLAPLRETQYF.

CDR3 nucleotides: TGTGCCAGCAGTGATTCCGGACAGGGCGAGCAGTACTTC. It codes for CASSDSGQGEQYF. The rearrangement links TRBV2 to TRBJ2-7, with TRBD1 matching 8 bases. This CDR3 is 13 amino acids long. The trim removed 3 bases at V and 6 bases at J, leaving 4 bases unmatched. Germline values: CDR1 SNHLY, CDR2 FYNNEI.

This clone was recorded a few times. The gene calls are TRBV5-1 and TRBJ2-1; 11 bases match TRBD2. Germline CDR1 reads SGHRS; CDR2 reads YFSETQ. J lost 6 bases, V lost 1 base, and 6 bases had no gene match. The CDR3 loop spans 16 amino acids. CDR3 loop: CASSLPELAGGNEQFF. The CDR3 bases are TGCGCCAGCAGCTTGCCTGAGCTAGCGGGAGGCAATGAGCAGTTCTTC. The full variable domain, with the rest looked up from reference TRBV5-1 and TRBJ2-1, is KAGVTQTPRYLIKTRGQQVTLSCSPISGHRSVSWYQQTPGQGLQFLFEYFSETQRNKGNFPGRFSGRQFSNSRSEMNVSTLELGDSALYLCASSLPELAGGNEQFFGPGTRLTVL.

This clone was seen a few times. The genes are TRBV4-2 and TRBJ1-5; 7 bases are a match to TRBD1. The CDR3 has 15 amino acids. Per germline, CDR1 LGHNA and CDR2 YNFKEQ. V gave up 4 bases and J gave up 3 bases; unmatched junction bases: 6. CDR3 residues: CASSPGTVVNQPQHF. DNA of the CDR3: TGTGCCAGCAGCCCCGGGACAGTCGTCAATCAGCCCCAGCATTTT.

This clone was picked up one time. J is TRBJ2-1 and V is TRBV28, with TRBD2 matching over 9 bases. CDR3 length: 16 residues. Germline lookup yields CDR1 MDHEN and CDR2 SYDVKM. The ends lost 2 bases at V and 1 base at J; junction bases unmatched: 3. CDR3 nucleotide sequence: TGTGCCAGCAGTTTAGTCACTAGCGGGTCCTACAATGAGCAGTTCTTC. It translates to CASSLVTSGSYNEQFF.

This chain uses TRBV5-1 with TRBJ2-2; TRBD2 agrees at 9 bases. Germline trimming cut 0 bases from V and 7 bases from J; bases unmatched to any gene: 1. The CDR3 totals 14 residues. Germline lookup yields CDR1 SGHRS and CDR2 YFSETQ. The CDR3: CASSLEREDGELFF. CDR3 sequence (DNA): TGCGCCAGCAGCTTGGAGCGGGAGGACGGGGAGCTGTTTTTT.

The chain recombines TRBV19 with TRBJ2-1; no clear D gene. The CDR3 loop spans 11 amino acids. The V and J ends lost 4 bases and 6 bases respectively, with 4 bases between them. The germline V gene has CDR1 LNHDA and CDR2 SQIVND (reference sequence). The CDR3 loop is CASSTINEQFF. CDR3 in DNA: TGTGCCAGTAGTACTATCAATGAGCAGTTCTTC. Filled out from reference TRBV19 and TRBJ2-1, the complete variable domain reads DGGITQSPKYLFRKEGQNVTLSCEQNLNHDAMYWYRQDPGQGLRLIYYSQIVNDFQKGDIAEGYSVSREKKESFPLTVTSAQKNPTAFYLCASSTINEQFFGPGTRLTVL.

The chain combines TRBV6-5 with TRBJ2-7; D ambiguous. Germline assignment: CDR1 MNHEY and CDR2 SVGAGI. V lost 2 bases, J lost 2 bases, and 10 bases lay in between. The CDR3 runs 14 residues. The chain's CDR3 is CASSYGPQTYEQYF. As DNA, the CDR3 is TGTGCCAGCAGTTACGGGCCCCAAACCTACGAGCAGTACTTC.

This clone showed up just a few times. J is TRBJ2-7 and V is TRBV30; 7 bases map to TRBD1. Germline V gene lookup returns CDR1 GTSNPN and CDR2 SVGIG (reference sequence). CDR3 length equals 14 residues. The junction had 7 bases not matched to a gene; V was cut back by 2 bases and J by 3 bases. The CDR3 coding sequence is TGTGCCTGGAGTCCATCGACAGGGAACTACGAGCAGTACTTC. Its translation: CAWSPSTGNYEQYF.

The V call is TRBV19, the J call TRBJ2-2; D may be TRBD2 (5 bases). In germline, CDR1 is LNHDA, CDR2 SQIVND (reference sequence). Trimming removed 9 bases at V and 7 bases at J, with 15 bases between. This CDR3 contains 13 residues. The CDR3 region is CASKHAADGELFF. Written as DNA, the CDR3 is TGTGCCAGCAAGCACGCAGCGGACGGGGAGCTGTTTTTT.

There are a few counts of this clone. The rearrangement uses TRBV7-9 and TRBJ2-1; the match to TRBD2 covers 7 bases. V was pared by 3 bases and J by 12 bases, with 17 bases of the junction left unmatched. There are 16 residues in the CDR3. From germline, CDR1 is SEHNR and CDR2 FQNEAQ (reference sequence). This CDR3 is CASSLERGPAISGQFF. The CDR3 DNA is TGTGCCAGCAGCTTGGAGCGGGGCCCCGCAATAAGTGGGCAGTTCTTC.

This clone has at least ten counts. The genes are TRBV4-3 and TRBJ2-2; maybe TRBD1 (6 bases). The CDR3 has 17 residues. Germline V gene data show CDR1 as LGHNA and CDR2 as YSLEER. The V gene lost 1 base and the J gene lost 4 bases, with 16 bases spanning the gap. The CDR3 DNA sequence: TGCGCCAGCAGCCAAGGCCCAGTGGGGGCGGGCACCGGGGAGCTGTTTTTT. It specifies CASSQGPVGAGTGELFF.

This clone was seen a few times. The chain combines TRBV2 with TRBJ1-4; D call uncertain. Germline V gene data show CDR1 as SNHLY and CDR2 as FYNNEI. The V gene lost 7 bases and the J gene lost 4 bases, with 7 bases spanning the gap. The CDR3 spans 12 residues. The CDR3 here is CASKRGNEKLFF. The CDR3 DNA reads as TGTGCCAGCAAGCGGGGTAATGAAAAACTGTTTTTT. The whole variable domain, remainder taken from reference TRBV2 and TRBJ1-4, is EPEVTQTPSHQVTQMGQEVILRCVPISNHLYFYWYRQILGQKVEFLVSFYNNEISEKSEIFDDQFSVERPDGSNFTLKIRSTKLEDSAMYFCASKRGNEKLFFGSGTQLSVL.

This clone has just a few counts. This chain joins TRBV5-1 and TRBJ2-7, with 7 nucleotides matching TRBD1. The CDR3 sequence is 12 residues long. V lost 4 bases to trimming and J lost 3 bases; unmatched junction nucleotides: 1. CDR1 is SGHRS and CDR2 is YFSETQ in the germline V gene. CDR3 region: CASSRDSYEQYF. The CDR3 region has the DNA TGCGCCAGCAGCAGGGACAGCTACGAGCAGTACTTC.

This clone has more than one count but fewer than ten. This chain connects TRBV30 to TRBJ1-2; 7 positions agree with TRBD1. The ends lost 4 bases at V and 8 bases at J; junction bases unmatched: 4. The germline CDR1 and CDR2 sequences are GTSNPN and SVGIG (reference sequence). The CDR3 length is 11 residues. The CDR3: CAWTGGRGYTF. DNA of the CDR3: TGTGCCTGGACAGGGGGAAGAGGCTACACCTTC.